This T cell receptor beta chain appears in the sequencing data of a study of identical twins. The germline CDR1 and CDR2 sequences are LGHDT and YNNKEL (reference sequence). Trimming removed 1 base from V and 2 bases from J, with 17 bases in between. The CDR3 consists of 17 residues. TCRdb re-derived calls from the 5' RACE reads in MiXCR, one entry per CDR3 protein. The sample includes around 690,000 distinct CDR3 sequences, less than 25% seen only once; the top ten take 4.3%. This sample also appeared in a second study, on T cells expressing NK-cell markers. That source notes: Evidence did not settle whether expanded NKG2C+ T cell clones targeted HCMV.

The chain joins TRBV3-1 to TRBJ2-5; tentative D call: TRBD2 (6 bases). The source is a woman aged 18-29 years in good health. The specimen sequenced was PBMCs. The CDR3 protein is CASSQAGGGGGQETQYF. The CDR3 nucleotides read TGTGCCAGCAGCCAAGCCGGGGGAGGCGGAGGACAAGAGACCCAGTACTTC.